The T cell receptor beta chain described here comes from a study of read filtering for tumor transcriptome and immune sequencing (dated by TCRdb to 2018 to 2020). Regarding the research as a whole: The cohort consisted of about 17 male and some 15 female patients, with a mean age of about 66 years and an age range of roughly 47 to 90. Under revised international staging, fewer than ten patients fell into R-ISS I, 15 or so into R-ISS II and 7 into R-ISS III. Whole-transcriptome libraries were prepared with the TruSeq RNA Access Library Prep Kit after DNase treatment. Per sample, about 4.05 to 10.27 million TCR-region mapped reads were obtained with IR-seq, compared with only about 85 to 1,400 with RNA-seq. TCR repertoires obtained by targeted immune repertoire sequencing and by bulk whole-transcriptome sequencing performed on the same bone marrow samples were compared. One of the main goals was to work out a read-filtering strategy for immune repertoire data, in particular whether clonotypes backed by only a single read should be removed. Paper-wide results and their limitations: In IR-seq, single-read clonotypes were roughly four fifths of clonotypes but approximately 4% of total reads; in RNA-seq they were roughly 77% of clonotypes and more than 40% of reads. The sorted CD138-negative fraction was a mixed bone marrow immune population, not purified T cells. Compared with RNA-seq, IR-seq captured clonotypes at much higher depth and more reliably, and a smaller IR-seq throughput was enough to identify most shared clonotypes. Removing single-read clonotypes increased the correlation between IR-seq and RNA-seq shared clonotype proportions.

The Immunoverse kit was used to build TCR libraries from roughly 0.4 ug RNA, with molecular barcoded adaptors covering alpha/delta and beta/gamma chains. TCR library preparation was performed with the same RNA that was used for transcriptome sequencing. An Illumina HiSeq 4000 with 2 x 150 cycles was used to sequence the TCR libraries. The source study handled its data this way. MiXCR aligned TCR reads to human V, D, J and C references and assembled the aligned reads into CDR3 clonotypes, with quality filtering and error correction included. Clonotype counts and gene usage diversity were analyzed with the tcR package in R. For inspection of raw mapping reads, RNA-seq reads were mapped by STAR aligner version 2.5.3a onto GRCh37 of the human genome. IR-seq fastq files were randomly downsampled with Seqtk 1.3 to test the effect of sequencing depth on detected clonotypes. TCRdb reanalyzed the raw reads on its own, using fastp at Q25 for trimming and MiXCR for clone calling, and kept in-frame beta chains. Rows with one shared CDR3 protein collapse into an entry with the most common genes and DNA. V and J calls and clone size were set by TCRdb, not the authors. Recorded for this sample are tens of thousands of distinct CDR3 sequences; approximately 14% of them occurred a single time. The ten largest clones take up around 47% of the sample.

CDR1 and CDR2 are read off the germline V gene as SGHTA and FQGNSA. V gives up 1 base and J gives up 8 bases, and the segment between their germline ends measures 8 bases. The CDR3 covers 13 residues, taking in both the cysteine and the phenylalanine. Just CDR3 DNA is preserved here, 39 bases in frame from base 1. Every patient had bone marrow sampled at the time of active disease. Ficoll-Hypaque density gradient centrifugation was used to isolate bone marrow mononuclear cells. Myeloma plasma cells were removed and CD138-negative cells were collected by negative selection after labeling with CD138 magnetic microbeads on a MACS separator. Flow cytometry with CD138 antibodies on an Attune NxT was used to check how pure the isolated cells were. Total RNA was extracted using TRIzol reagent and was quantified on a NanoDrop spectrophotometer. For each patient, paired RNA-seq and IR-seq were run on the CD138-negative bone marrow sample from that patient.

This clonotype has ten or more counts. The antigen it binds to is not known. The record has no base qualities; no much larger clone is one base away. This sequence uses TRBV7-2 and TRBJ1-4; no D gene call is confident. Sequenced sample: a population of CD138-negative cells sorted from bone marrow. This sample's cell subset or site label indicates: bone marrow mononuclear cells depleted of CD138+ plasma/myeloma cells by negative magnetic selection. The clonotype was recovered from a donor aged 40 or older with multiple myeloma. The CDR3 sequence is CASSLDVAEKLFF. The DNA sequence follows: TGTGCCAGCAGCTTAGATGTAGCCGAAAAACTGTTTTTT.